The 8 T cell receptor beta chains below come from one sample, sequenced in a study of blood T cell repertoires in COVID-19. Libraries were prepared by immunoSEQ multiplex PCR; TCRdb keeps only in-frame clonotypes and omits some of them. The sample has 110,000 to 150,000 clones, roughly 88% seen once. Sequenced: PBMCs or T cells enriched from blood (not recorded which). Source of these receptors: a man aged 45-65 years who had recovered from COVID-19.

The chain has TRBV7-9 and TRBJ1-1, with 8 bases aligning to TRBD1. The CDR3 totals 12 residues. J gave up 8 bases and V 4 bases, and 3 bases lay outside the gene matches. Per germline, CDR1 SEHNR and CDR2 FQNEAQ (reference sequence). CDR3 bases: TGTGCCAGCAGCTACGGACAGGGCGAAGCTTTCTTT. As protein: CASSYGQGEAFF.

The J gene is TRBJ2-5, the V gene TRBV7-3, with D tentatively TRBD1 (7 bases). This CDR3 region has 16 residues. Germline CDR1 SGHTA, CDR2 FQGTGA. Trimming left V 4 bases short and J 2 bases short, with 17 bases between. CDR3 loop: CASSSGTPRGQETQYF. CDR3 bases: TGTGCCAGCAGCTCAGGGACTCCCAGGGGGCAAGAGACCCAGTACTTC.

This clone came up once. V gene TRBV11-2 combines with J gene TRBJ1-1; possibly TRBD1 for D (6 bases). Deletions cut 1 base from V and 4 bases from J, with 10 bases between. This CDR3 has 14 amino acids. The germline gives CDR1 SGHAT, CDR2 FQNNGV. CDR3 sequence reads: CASSLAGRGTEAFF. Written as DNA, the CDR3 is TGTGCCAGCAGCTTAGCGGGCAGGGGCACTGAAGCTTTCTTT.

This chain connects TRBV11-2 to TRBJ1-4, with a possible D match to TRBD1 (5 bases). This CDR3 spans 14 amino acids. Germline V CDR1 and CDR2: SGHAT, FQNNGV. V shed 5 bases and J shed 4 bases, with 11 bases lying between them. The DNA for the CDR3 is TGTGCCAGCAGCACAGTAAGGGGTAATGAAAAACTGTTTTTT. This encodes CASSTVRGNEKLFF.

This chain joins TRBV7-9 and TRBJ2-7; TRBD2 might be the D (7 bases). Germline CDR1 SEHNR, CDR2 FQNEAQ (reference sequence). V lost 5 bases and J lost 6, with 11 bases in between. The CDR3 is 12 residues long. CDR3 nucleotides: TGTGCCAGCAGCCTGGGGGGGCTCGAGCAGTACGTC. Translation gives CASSLGGLEQYV.

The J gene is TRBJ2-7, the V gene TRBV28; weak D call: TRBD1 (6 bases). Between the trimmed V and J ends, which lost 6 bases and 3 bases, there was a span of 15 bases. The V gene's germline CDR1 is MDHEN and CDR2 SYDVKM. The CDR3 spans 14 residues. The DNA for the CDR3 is TGTGCCAGCAGGGAGACAGGCGGAGACTACGAGCAGTACTTC. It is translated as CASRETGGDYEQYF.

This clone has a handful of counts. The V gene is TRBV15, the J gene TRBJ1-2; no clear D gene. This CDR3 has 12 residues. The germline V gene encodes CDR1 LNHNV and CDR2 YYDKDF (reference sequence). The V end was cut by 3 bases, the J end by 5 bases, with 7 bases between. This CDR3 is CATSSGDYGYTF. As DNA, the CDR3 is TGTGCCACCAGCAGCGGGGATTATGGCTACACCTTC. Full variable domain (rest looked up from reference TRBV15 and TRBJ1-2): DAMVIQNPRYQVTQFGKPVTLSCSQTLNHNVMYWYQQKSSQAPKLLFHYYDKDFNNEADTPDNFQSRRPNTSFCFLDIRSPGLGDTAMYLCATSSGDYGYTFGSGTRLTVV.

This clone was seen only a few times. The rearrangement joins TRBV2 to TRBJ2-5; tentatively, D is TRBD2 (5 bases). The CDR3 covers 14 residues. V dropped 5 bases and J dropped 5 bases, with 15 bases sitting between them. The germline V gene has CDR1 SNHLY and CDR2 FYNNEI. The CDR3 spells CASSKRSGFETQYF. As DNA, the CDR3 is TGTGCCAGCAGTAAGAGATCGGGGTTCGAGACCCAGTACTTC.